Below are 13 T cell receptor beta chains sequenced from a single sample in a study of cytomegalovirus exposure and HLA in healthy donors. Use of 60 Vbeta and 13 Jbeta primers characterized the PCR. The table came from immunoSEQ multiplex PCR; TCRdb's copy has only in-frame clones and leaves some out. The sample includes 150,000 or so clones, about 80% of them seen just once. What was sequenced was PBMCs. The source of these receptors is a man over 45 in good health and CMV-seropositive.

This chain links TRBV18 with TRBJ2-1; D unresolved. This CDR3 contains 14 residues. The germline V gene encodes CDR1 KGHSH and CDR2 LQKENI. Between the trimmed V and J ends, which lost 2 bases and 0 bases, there was a span of 5 bases. CDR3 DNA: TGTGCCAGCTCACCAGGCAGCTCCTACAATGAGCAGTTCTTC. Translated, it gives CASSPGSSYNEQFF.

This clone was counted a few times. Other DNA sequences of this sample code for an identical CDR3. The rearrangement links TRBV6-5 to TRBJ2-5; D might be TRBD2 (5 bases). The V end was cut by 0 bases, the J end by 5 bases, with 7 bases between. The CDR3 length is 13 residues. Germline V gene sequence: CDR1 MNHEY, CDR2 SVGAGI. In DNA, the CDR3 is TGTGCCAGCAGTTACTCAAGGAGGGAGACCCAGTACTTC. Protein: CASSYSRRETQYF.

The chain recombines TRBV7-9 with TRBJ2-3; TRBD2 agrees at 9 bases. CDR1 and CDR2 (germline): SEHNR, FQNEAQ (reference sequence). V shed 5 bases and J 3 bases; nucleotides not matched to a gene: 9. The CDR3 runs to 16 residues. In DNA form, the CDR3 reads TGTGCCAGCAGCCCCGATAAAGCGGGGGGAACAGATACGCAGTATTTT. Translation: CASSPDKAGGTDTQYF.

On this clone itself: This specimen includes other DNA sequences encoding the same CDR3. The rearrangement joins TRBV29-1 to TRBJ2-3, with TRBD1 identical over 9 bases. The CDR3 totals 12 residues. Germline assignment: CDR1 SQVTM and CDR2 ANQGSEA. J gave up 3 bases and V 7 bases, and 2 bases lay outside the gene matches. The CDR3 loop reads CSDDRGTDTQYF. The CDR3 DNA sequence: TGCAGCGATGACAGGGGGACAGATACGCAGTATTTT.

The V and J genes are TRBV5-4 and TRBJ1-2; 8 bases match TRBD1. Trimming removed 3 bases from V and 8 bases from J; junction bases left unmatched: 9. The germline V gene encodes CDR1 SGHNT and CDR2 YYREEE (reference sequence). CDR3 length equals 14 residues. The CDR3 region is CASSSTDRVQGYTF. CDR3 DNA: TGTGCCAGCAGCTCTACGGACAGGGTCCAAGGCTACACCTTC.

This chain connects TRBV30 to TRBJ2-2, with D unresolved. CDR1 GTSNPN and CDR2 SVGIG come from the germline V gene (reference sequence). With 2 bases removed from V and 4 bases from J, the gap between germline ends came to 5 bases. This CDR3 comprises 12 residues. CDR3 loop: CAWSWSTGELFF. The CDR3 DNA follows: TGTGCCTGGAGTTGGAGCACCGGGGAGCTGTTTTTT.

The chain recombines TRBV7-2 with TRBJ2-2, with D perhaps TRBD2 (6 bases). This CDR3 region has 14 residues. Trimming removed 1 base at V and 7 bases at J, with 10 bases between. Germline CDR1 and CDR2: SGHTA and FQGNSA. The DNA of the CDR3 is TGTGCCAGCAGCTTAGGGGACTCAATCGGGGAGCTGTTTTTT. Translation gives CASSLGDSIGELFF.

The chain recombines TRBV19 with TRBJ1-2; 9 bases line up with TRBD1. The CDR3 is made up of 18 amino acids. The ends lost 3 bases at V and 0 bases at J; junction bases unmatched: 11. Germline-derived CDR1 and CDR2 are LNHDA and SQIVND (reference sequence). The CDR3 loop reads CASSISRPTGGANYGYTF. The CDR3 nucleotides read TGTGCCAGTAGTATCTCCCGACCGACAGGGGGAGCTAACTATGGCTACACCTTC.

This CDR3 reads CASSQSGFGELFF. CDR3 sequence (DNA): TGTGCCAGCAGCCAAAGCGGTTTCGGGGAGCTGTTTTTT. The chain has TRBV7-8 and TRBJ2-2; D perhaps matches TRBD2 (5 bases). This CDR3 is built from 13 residues. Germline-derived CDR1 and CDR2 are SGHVS and FQNEAQ. Trimming took 5 bases from V and 7 from J, leaving 11 bases between them.

The chain employs TRBV29-1 and TRBJ2-5; no clear D. Germline V gives CDR1 SQVTM, CDR2 ANQGSEA. The V gene lost 2 bases and the J gene lost 5 bases, with 15 bases spanning the gap. The CDR3 has 14 amino acids. CDR3 DNA sequence: TGCAGCGTTGAAAACCCAGAAACCCCGGAGACCCAGTACTTC. It specifies CSVENPETPETQYF.

The CDR3 region is CASSFGLRGSTEAFF. In DNA form, the CDR3 reads TGTGCCAGCAGTTTCGGTCTAAGGGGAAGCACTGAAGCTTTCTTT. J is TRBJ1-1 and V is TRBV27; D possibly corresponds to TRBD1 (5 bases). CDR1 MNHEY and CDR2 SMNVEV come from the germline V gene (reference sequence). The CDR3 runs to 15 residues. Trimming removed 3 bases at V and 4 bases at J, with 15 bases between.

The V call is TRBV9, the J call TRBJ1-2; 8 bases align to TRBD1. CDR3 length: 17 residues. The ends lost 0 bases at V and 6 bases at J; junction bases unmatched: 13. Germline V gene sequence: CDR1 SGDLS, CDR2 YYNGEE. The CDR3 nucleotides read TGTGCCAGCAGCGTAGAGGTCACAGGGGGGTACAATGATGGCTACACCTTC. Encoded protein: CASSVEVTGGYNDGYTF. Full variable domain (missing parts from reference TRBV9 and TRBJ1-2): DSGVTQTPKHLITATGQRVTLRCSPRSGDLSVYWYQQSLDQGLQFLIQYYNGEERAKGNILERFSAQQFPDLHSELNLSSLELGDSALYFCASSVEVTGGYNDGYTFGSGTRLTVV.

This clone was found once. The chain couples TRBV6-6 to TRBJ1-3; the D gene is possibly TRBD1 (5 bases). Germline assignment: CDR1 MNHNY and CDR2 SVGAGI (reference sequence). This CDR3 is 13 amino acids long. V was trimmed by 1 base and J by 8 bases, leaving 9 bases between them. The CDR3 is CASSYYDSHTIYF. CDR3 in DNA: TGTGCCAGCAGTTACTATGACAGTCACACCATATATTTT.